A selection of T cell receptor beta chains follows, all from one sample in a study of cytomegalovirus exposure and HLA in healthy donors. Profiling relied on immunoSEQ multiplex PCR, and the TCRdb table lists in-frame clones only, not all of them. The data show 90,000 to 140,000 clones, roughly 15% seen once. The sequencing sample was made of PBMCs. These receptors originate from a female donor in good health and CMV-seronegative. Each CDR3 is given with its conserved first and last residue. Each record gives: D gene, V gene, J gene, clone size, CDR3 DNA, CDR3 protein. The D gene is left open where the match is weak. The listing skips clone size in some rows; elsewhere it reads once, few, many or a size class.

d_gene: .; v_gene: TRBV27; j_gene: TRBJ1-2; abundance: .; CDR3nt: TGTGCCAGCAGGGCTGCAGGGCGCGGGGTGGATGGCTACACCTTC; CDR3aa: CASRAAGRGVDGYTF
d_gene: TRBD2; v_gene: TRBV6-1; j_gene: TRBJ2-7; abundance: few; CDR3nt: TGTGCCACTGAGCGGGGGAGCTCCTACGAGCAGTACTTC; CDR3aa: CATERGSSYEQYF
d_gene: .; v_gene: TRBV6-5; j_gene: TRBJ1-1; abundance: .; CDR3nt: TGTGCCAGCAGTTACTCGAACGAGGGGAACACTGAAGCTTTCTTT; CDR3aa: CASSYSNEGNTEAFF
d_gene: .; v_gene: TRBV6-5; j_gene: TRBJ2-1; abundance: .; CDR3nt: TGTGCCAGCAGAACAGGGAATGTGAATGAGCAGTTCTTC; CDR3aa: CASRTGNVNEQFF
d_gene: .; v_gene: TRBV25-1; j_gene: TRBJ2-5; abundance: .; CDR3nt: TGTGCCAGCAGTCTGGACACCCACCAAGAGACCCAGTACTTC; CDR3aa: CASSLDTHQETQYF
d_gene: TRBD2; v_gene: TRBV4-3; j_gene: TRBJ2-1; abundance: .; CDR3nt: TGCGCCAGCAGCCAAGACAGCCCAGCGGGAAACCCCTACAATGAGCAGTTCTTC; CDR3aa: CASSQDSPAGNPYNEQFF
d_gene: TRBD2; v_gene: TRBV6-5; j_gene: TRBJ2-4; abundance: .; CDR3nt: TGTGCCAGCAGCCCTAGCGGTGAAAACATTCAGTACTTC; CDR3aa: CASSPSGENIQYF
d_gene: TRBD1; v_gene: TRBV30; j_gene: TRBJ2-1; abundance: .; CDR3nt: TGTGCCTGGAGGTGGGGGACAGGGGTGCACAATGAGCAGTTCTTC; CDR3aa: CAWRWGTGVHNEQFF
d_gene: TRBD2; v_gene: TRBV25-1; j_gene: TRBJ2-5; abundance: .; CDR3nt: TGTGCCAGCAGTGAATATGGGCTAGCGGGAGCTTTGCAAGAGACCCAGTACTTC; CDR3aa: CASSEYGLAGALQETQYF
d_gene: .; v_gene: TRBV2; j_gene: TRBJ2-5; abundance: few; CDR3nt: TGTGCCAGCAGTAGTGGGTCCGTGGAGGAGACCCAGTACTTC; CDR3aa: CASSSGSVEETQYF
d_gene: .; v_gene: TRBV30; j_gene: TRBJ1-5; abundance: few; CDR3nt: TGTGCCTGGAGTGTAATAGGGACTGTTGATAGCAATCAGCCCCAGCATTTT; CDR3aa: CAWSVIGTVDSNQPQHF
d_gene: TRBD1; v_gene: TRBV2; j_gene: TRBJ2-2; abundance: .; CDR3nt: TGTGCCAGCAGTGAAACAGGGGCGAACACCGGGGAGCTGTTTTTT; CDR3aa: CASSETGANTGELFF
d_gene: TRBD2; v_gene: TRBV27; j_gene: TRBJ2-1; abundance: few; CDR3nt: TGTGCCAGCAGTGACCGGGACTACTACCCGGGCTCCTACAATGAGCAGTTCTTC; CDR3aa: CASSDRDYYPGSYNEQFF
d_gene: TRBD2; v_gene: TRBV5-4; j_gene: TRBJ2-1; abundance: few; CDR3nt: TGTGCCAGCAGCCTGCCGGGACTAGCGGTCAATGAGCAGTTCTTC; CDR3aa: CASSLPGLAVNEQFF
d_gene: TRBD2; v_gene: TRBV4-3; j_gene: TRBJ2-1; abundance: .; CDR3nt: TGCGCCAGCAGCCAAGCGGGGACTAGCGCCTACAATGAGCAGTTCTTC; CDR3aa: CASSQAGTSAYNEQFF
d_gene: .; v_gene: TRBV19; j_gene: TRBJ2-7; abundance: .; CDR3nt: TGTGCCAGTAGTAAGTGGGCAACTTCCTACGAGCAGTACTTC; CDR3aa: CASSKWATSYEQYF
d_gene: .; v_gene: TRBV5-6; j_gene: TRBJ1-5; abundance: few; CDR3nt: TGTGCCAGCAGCTTGGGGGGGCAAGGTCAGCCCCAGCATTTT; CDR3aa: CASSLGGQGQPQHF
d_gene: TRBD2; v_gene: TRBV10-1; j_gene: TRBJ2-3; abundance: few; CDR3nt: TGCGCCAGCAGTTTTTCGCGGGGGGGCCGCACAGATACGCAGTATTTT; CDR3aa: CASSFSRGGRTDTQYF
d_gene: .; v_gene: TRBV28; j_gene: TRBJ1-5; abundance: few; CDR3nt: TGTGCCAGCAGCTCCGGGACATACTCCCATAGCAATCAGCCCCAGCATTTT; CDR3aa: CASSSGTYSHSNQPQHF
d_gene: .; v_gene: TRBV15; j_gene: TRBJ2-2; abundance: .; CDR3nt: TGTGCCACCAGCCGGGGGACAGCCACCGGGGAGCTGTTTTTT; CDR3aa: CATSRGTATGELFF
d_gene: .; v_gene: TRBV7-2; j_gene: TRBJ1-2; abundance: few; CDR3nt: TGTGCCAGCAGCTTCGGGAATTCCCGCTATGGCTACACCTTC; CDR3aa: CASSFGNSRYGYTF
d_gene: TRBD2; v_gene: TRBV7-2; j_gene: TRBJ2-3; abundance: few; CDR3nt: TGTGCCAGCAGCCTATGGGGTAGCGGGGCGCTGGACCAAGATACGCAGTATTTT; CDR3aa: CASSLWGSGALDQDTQYF
d_gene: .; v_gene: TRBV6-5; j_gene: TRBJ2-7; abundance: few; CDR3nt: TGTGCCAGCAGTCAAAATTCAGGGAATTCCAACGAGCAGTACTTC; CDR3aa: CASSQNSGNSNEQYF
d_gene: .; v_gene: TRBV5-1; j_gene: TRBJ2-5; abundance: .; CDR3nt: TGCGCCAGCAGCGAACGGACTGGACAAGAGACCCAGTACTTC; CDR3aa: CASSERTGQETQYF
d_gene: TRBD2; v_gene: TRBV5-1; j_gene: TRBJ2-4; abundance: few; CDR3nt: TGCGCCAGCAGCACGTCTAGCGGAGCCAAAAACATTCAGTACTTC; CDR3aa: CASSTSSGAKNIQYF
d_gene: TRBD1; v_gene: TRBV27; j_gene: TRBJ2-1; abundance: .; CDR3nt: TGTGCCAGCAGTTTAGCGGGACAGGCCTACAATGAGCAGTTCTTC; CDR3aa: CASSLAGQAYNEQFF
d_gene: TRBD1; v_gene: TRBV2; j_gene: TRBJ1-5; abundance: .; CDR3nt: TGTGCCAGCCTTACCGGGACAGGGCGGGATAGCAATCAGCCCCAGCATTTT; CDR3aa: CASLTGTGRDSNQPQHF
d_gene: .; v_gene: TRBV6-5; j_gene: TRBJ2-1; abundance: .; CDR3nt: TGTGCCAGCATTGCGGCCAACAATGAGCAGTTCTTC; CDR3aa: CASIAANNEQFF
d_gene: .; v_gene: TRBV18; j_gene: TRBJ1-2; abundance: .; CDR3nt: TGTGCCAGCTCACCACCGAGCAACTATGGCTACACCTTC; CDR3aa: CASSPPSNYGYTF
d_gene: TRBD1; v_gene: TRBV7-8; j_gene: TRBJ1-5; abundance: .; CDR3nt: TGTGCCAGCAGCGAAGGGACAGGGGTTAGCAATCAGCCCCAGCATTTT; CDR3aa: CASSEGTGVSNQPQHF
d_gene: .; v_gene: TRBV7-2; j_gene: TRBJ2-3; abundance: few; CDR3nt: TGTGCCAGCAGCTTCGCCGCCCTAGGCACAGATACGCAGTATTTT; CDR3aa: CASSFAALGTDTQYF
d_gene: .; v_gene: TRBV27; j_gene: TRBJ1-1; abundance: .; CDR3nt: TGTGCCAGCAGTTTAAACAGGGTGGTCCCTGAAGCTTTCTTT; CDR3aa: CASSLNRVVPEAFF
d_gene: TRBD2; v_gene: TRBV4-3; j_gene: TRBJ2-1; abundance: .; CDR3nt: TGCGCCAGCAATATTTGGGCGGGGGGGCTATCCAATGAGCAGTTCTTC; CDR3aa: CASNIWAGGLSNEQFF
d_gene: TRBD1; v_gene: TRBV5-4; j_gene: TRBJ1-6; abundance: few; CDR3nt: TGTGCCAGCAGCTTCGGTCCCGGACAGGGATTGGGATCCTATAATTCACCCCTCCACTTT; CDR3aa: CASSFGPGQGLGSYNSPLHF
d_gene: TRBD1; v_gene: TRBV4-2; j_gene: TRBJ2-7; abundance: .; CDR3nt: TGTGCCAGCAGCCAAAACCGGGACAGGGACTACGAGCAGTACTTC; CDR3aa: CASSQNRDRDYEQYF
d_gene: TRBD1; v_gene: TRBV29-1; j_gene: TRBJ2-2; abundance: few; CDR3nt: TGCAGCGTCTTCGACTCACAGGGGACCGGGGAGCTGTTTTTT; CDR3aa: CSVFDSQGTGELFF
d_gene: .; v_gene: TRBV4-1; j_gene: TRBJ1-5; abundance: few; CDR3nt: TGCGCCAGCAGCCAAGACCGTGCACGGCAGCCCCAGCATTTT; CDR3aa: CASSQDRARQPQHF
d_gene: TRBD2; v_gene: TRBV5-4; j_gene: TRBJ2-3; abundance: .; CDR3nt: TGTGCCAGCAGCTTTGGGGGGGGCACAGATACGCAGTATTTT; CDR3aa: CASSFGGGTDTQYF
d_gene: .; v_gene: TRBV27; j_gene: TRBJ2-5; abundance: .; CDR3nt: TGTGCCAGCAGTTTTCGTCTGGGGCTGGAAGAGACCCAGTACTTC; CDR3aa: CASSFRLGLEETQYF
d_gene: TRBD1; v_gene: TRBV6-1; j_gene: TRBJ2-5; abundance: .; CDR3nt: TGTGCCAGCATTGACAGGGGGCAGGGGGAGACCCAGTACTTC; CDR3aa: CASIDRGQGETQYF
d_gene: TRBD1; v_gene: TRBV28; j_gene: TRBJ2-7; abundance: .; CDR3nt: TGTGCCAGCAGCCGATTGGGACAGGGAGACTACGAGCAGTACTTC; CDR3aa: CASSRLGQGDYEQYF
d_gene: .; v_gene: TRBV7-9; j_gene: TRBJ2-7; abundance: .; CDR3nt: TGTGCCAGCAGTCCGGTGACCTACGAGCAGTACTTC; CDR3aa: CASSPVTYEQYF
d_gene: .; v_gene: TRBV2; j_gene: TRBJ1-2; abundance: .; CDR3nt: TGCGCCAGCAGGGCAGGATACTATGGCTACACCTTC; CDR3aa: CASRAGYYGYTF